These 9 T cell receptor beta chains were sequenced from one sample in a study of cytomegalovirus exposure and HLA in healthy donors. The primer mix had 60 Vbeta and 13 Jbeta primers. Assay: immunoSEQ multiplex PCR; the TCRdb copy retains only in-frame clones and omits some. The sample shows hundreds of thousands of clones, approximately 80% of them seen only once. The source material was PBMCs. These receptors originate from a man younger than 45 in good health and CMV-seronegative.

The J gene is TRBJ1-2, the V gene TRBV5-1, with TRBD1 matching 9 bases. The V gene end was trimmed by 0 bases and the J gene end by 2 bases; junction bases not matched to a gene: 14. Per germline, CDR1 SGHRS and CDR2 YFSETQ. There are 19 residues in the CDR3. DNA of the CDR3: TGCGCCAGCAGCTTGGCGACCTCTCCTTTCGGGACAGGGAACTATGGCTACACCTTC. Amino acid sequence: CASSLATSPFGTGNYGYTF.

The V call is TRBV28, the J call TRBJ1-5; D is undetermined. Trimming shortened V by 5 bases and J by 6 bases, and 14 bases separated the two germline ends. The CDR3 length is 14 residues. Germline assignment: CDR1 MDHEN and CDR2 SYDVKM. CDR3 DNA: TGTGCCAGCAGTCTCCAAATACGGGGTCAGCCCCAGCATTTT. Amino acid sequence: CASSLQIRGQPQHF.

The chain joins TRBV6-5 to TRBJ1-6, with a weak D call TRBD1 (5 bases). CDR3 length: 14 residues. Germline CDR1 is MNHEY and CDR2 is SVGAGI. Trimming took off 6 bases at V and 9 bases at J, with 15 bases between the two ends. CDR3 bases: TGTGCCAGCAGCAGCACAGGAGTTGGTTCACCCCTCCACTTT. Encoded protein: CASSSTGVGSPLHF.

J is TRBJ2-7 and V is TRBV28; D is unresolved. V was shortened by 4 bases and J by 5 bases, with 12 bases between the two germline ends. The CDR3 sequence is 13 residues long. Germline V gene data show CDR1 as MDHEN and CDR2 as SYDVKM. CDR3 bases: TGTGCCAGCAGTTATCGGCTGGCGGACGAGCAGTACTTC. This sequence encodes CASSYRLADEQYF.

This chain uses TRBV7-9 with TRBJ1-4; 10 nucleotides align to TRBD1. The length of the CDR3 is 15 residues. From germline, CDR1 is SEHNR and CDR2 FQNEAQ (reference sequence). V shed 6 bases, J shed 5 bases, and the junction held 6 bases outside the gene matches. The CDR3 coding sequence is TGTGCCAGCAGTTCCCAGGGACAGGGGAATGAAAAACTGTTTTTT. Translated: CASSSQGQGNEKLFF.

The CDR3 nucleotides are TGTGCCAGCAGCTCCCTCCTCGAGACCCAGTACTTC. It encodes CASSSLLETQYF. This chain joins TRBV7-9 and TRBJ2-5; D not certain. Germline assignment: CDR1 SEHNR and CDR2 FQNEAQ (reference sequence). The CDR3 is 12 residues long. V was shortened by 4 bases and J by 5 bases, with 8 bases between the two germline ends.

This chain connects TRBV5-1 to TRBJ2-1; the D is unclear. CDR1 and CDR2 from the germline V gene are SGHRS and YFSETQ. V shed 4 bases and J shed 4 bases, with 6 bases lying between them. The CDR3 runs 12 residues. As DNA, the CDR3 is TGCGCCAGCAGCAACAGTTACAATGAGCAGTTCTTC. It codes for CASSNSYNEQFF. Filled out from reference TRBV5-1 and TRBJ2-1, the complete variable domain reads KAGVTQTPRYLIKTRGQQVTLSCSPISGHRSVSWYQQTPGQGLQFLFEYFSETQRNKGNFPGRFSGRQFSNSRSEMNVSTLELGDSALYLCASSNSYNEQFFGPGTRLTVL.

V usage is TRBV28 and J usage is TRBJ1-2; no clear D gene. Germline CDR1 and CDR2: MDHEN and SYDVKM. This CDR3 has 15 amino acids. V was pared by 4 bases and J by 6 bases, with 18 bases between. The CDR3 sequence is CASSSPSAFGNGYTF. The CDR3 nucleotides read TGTGCCAGCAGTTCCCCGAGCGCATTCGGAAATGGCTACACCTTC.

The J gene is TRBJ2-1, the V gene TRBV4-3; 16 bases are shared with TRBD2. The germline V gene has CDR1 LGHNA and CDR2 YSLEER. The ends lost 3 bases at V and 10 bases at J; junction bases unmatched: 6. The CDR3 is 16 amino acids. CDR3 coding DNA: TGCGCCAGCAGCCAGGGGACTAGCGGGGGGGCAGGCGAGCAGTTCTTC. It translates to CASSQGTSGGAGEQFF.